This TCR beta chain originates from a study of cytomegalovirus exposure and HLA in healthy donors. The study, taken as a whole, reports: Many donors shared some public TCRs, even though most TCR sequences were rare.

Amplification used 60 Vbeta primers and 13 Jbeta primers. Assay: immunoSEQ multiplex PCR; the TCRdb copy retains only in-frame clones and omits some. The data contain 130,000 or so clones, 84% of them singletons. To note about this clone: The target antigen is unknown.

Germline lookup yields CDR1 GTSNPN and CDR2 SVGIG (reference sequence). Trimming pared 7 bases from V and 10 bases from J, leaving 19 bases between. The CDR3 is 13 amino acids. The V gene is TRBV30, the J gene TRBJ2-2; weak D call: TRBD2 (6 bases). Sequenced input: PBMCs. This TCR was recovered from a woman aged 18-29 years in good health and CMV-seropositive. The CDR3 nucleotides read TGTGCCTCTTCTAGAGGGACTTTTGAGGAGCTGTTTTTT. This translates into CASSRGTFEELFF. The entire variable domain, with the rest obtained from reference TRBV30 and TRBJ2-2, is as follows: SQTIHQWPATLVQPVGSPLSLECTVEGTSNPNLYWYRQAAGRGLQLLFYSVGIGQISSEVPQNLSASRPQDRQFILSSKKLLLSDSGFYLCASSRGTFEELFFGEGSRLTVL.